A single sample gave rise to the 30 T cell receptor beta chains below, sequenced in a study of blood T cell repertoires in COVID-19. Assay: immunoSEQ multiplex PCR; the TCRdb copy retains only in-frame clones and omits some. The sample carries 200,000 to 250,000 clones, 75% to 85% recorded once. What was sequenced was peripheral blood. The receptors were sampled from a woman under 40 with COVID-19, enrolled during active disease.

This clone was found many times. Other DNA sequences from this sample encode an identical CDR3 as well. This rearrangement joins TRBV9 to TRBJ2-3, with 8 positions matching TRBD2. This CDR3 has 14 residues. The ends lost 2 bases at V and 6 bases at J; junction bases unmatched: 5. From germline, CDR1 is SGDLS and CDR2 YYNGEE. For the CDR3, the DNA is TGTGCCAGCAGCGTCGGGCGGGGGGCGGATACGCAGTATTTT. Protein: CASSVGRGADTQYF.

The rearrangement uses TRBV28 and TRBJ2-7; 8 nucleotides line up with TRBD2. The germline gives CDR1 MDHEN, CDR2 SYDVKM. The CDR3 runs to 17 residues. V was pared by 4 bases and J by 11 bases, with 22 bases of the junction left unmatched. DNA of the CDR3: TGTGCCAGCAGTTCGGGAGCCCGATTTGAGCGGGAGTATCTCAAGTACTTC. It yields the protein CASSSGARFEREYLKYF.

This chain connects TRBV7-2 to TRBJ1-1, with D hard to call. This CDR3 has 13 residues. Trimming pared 2 bases from V and 10 bases from J, leaving 14 bases between. Germline V gene data show CDR1 as SGHTA and CDR2 as FQGNSA. The CDR3 loop is CASSLNPDTRAFF. DNA of the CDR3: TGTGCCAGCAGCTTAAATCCCGACACGAGAGCTTTCTTT.

The chain links TRBV6-5 to TRBJ2-1; no definite D call. Germline-derived CDR1 and CDR2 are MNHEY and SVGAGI. This CDR3 comprises 13 residues. V was clipped by 6 bases and J by 2 bases, with 8 bases between them. DNA for the CDR3: TGTGCCAGCAGCTCTTCCGCCTACAATGAGCAGTTCTTC. Amino acid sequence: CASSSSAYNEQFF.

The rearrangement joins TRBV6-5 to TRBJ2-1; TRBD1 is a possible D gene (5 bases). The CDR3 sequence is 13 residues long. Germline V lookup: CDR1 MNHEY, CDR2 SVGAGI. The V end was cut by 7 bases, the J end by 3 bases, with 10 bases between. The CDR3 nucleotides read TGTGCCAGCAAGAGAACAGGCTACAATGAGCAGTTCTTC. Translating it yields CASKRTGYNEQFF.

The chain joins TRBV2 to TRBJ2-3; 8 bases are a match to TRBD1. J lost 3 bases, V lost 6 bases, and 2 bases had no gene match. The CDR3 spans 13 residues. Germline V gives CDR1 SNHLY, CDR2 FYNNEI. The DNA of the CDR3 is TGTGCCAGCAGGGACAGGGTTACAGATACGCAGTATTTT. Residues: CASRDRVTDTQYF.

The V and J genes are TRBV2 and TRBJ2-3; D gene unclear. V dropped 6 bases and J dropped 8 bases, with 21 bases sitting between them. The length of the CDR3 is 15 residues. Germline V gives CDR1 SNHLY, CDR2 FYNNEI. The CDR3 protein is CASSAYPSRGGTQYF. The CDR3 DNA reads as TGTGCCAGCAGCGCATACCCAAGTCGAGGCGGTACGCAGTATTTT.

This clone was detected once. This chain joins TRBV14 and TRBJ2-2; D is perhaps TRBD2 (6 bases). V was pared by 1 base and J by 0 bases, with 9 bases between. The germline V gene encodes CDR1 SGHDN and CDR2 FVKESK. There are 16 residues in the CDR3. CDR3 protein: CASSQVGGSNTGELFF. The CDR3 DNA follows: TGTGCCAGCAGCCAAGTCGGGGGATCGAACACCGGGGAGCTGTTTTTT. Variable domain in full (rest from reference TRBV14 and TRBJ2-2): EAGVTQFPSHSVIEKGQTVTLRCDPISGHDNLYWYRRVMGKEIKFLLHFVKESKQDESGMPNNRFLAERTGGTYSTLKVQPAELEDSGVYFCASSQVGGSNTGELFFGEGSRLTVL.

The genes are TRBV6-6 and TRBJ2-7, with a weak D call TRBD2 (7 bases). The CDR3 has 15 amino acids. V was cut by 6 bases and J by 6 bases, with 21 bases left in between. In germline, CDR1 is MNHNY, CDR2 SVGAGI (reference sequence). The chain's CDR3 is CASRLGGAKVPEQYF. CDR3 DNA sequence: TGTGCCAGCAGACTTGGGGGGGCCAAAGTTCCCGAGCAGTACTTC.

The V gene is TRBV5-1, the J gene TRBJ2-1; tentative D call: TRBD1 (5 bases). The V end lost 5 bases, the J end lost 0 bases, and 15 bases lay between the germline ends. The CDR3 is 16 residues long. Germline loops: CDR1 SGHRS, CDR2 YFSETQ. The CDR3 is CASSNGQIYSYNEQFF. CDR3 DNA sequence: TGCGCCAGCAGTAACGGACAAATTTACTCCTACAATGAGCAGTTCTTC.

The chain links TRBV5-5 to TRBJ1-5; no firm D call. The germline V gene has CDR1 SGHKS and CDR2 YYEKEE (reference sequence). This CDR3 is built from 12 residues. V dropped 0 bases and J dropped 7 bases, with 5 bases sitting between them. CDR3 region: CASSLDSQPQHF. The CDR3 DNA sequence: TGTGCCAGCAGCTTGGACAGCCAGCCCCAGCATTTT.

The chain uses TRBV5-4 and TRBJ1-1, with D perhaps TRBD1 (5 bases). CDR3 length: 15 residues. Between the trimmed V and J ends, which lost 0 bases and 5 bases, there was a span of 14 bases. From germline, CDR1 is SGHNT and CDR2 YYREEE (reference sequence). The CDR3 loop is CASSLEALRGTEAFF. CDR3 DNA: TGTGCCAGCAGCTTGGAGGCGCTAAGGGGAACTGAAGCTTTCTTT.

The chain uses TRBV11-2 and TRBJ2-7; 9 bases agree with TRBD2. CDR1 SGHAT and CDR2 FQNNGV come from the germline V gene. The CDR3 is made up of 16 amino acids. J gave up 6 bases and V 6 bases, and 15 bases lay outside the gene matches. The CDR3 region is CASSYGLATGYREQYF. The CDR3 region has the DNA TGTGCCAGCAGTTACGGACTAGCGACCGGGTACCGCGAGCAGTACTTC. Drawing the rest from reference TRBV11-2 and TRBJ2-7, the complete variable domain is EAGVAQSPRYKIIEKRQSVAFWCNPISGHATLYWYQQILGQGPKLLIQFQNNGVVDDSQLPKDRFSAERLKGVDSTLKIQPAKLEDSAVYLCASSYGLATGYREQYFGPGTRLTVT.

This chain links TRBV5-6 with TRBJ2-1; no firm D call. V was shortened by 1 base and J by 0 bases, with 8 bases between the two germline ends. The CDR3 runs to 15 residues. Germline V CDR1 and CDR2: SGHDT, YYEEEE. The CDR3 protein is CASSLTAISYNEQFF. CDR3 nucleotide sequence: TGTGCCAGCAGCTTGACAGCAATCTCCTACAATGAGCAGTTCTTC.

V and J are TRBV9 and TRBJ2-7; 8 bases fit TRBD1. V lost 7 bases, J lost 2 bases, and 2 bases stayed unmatched. The CDR3 extends over 12 amino acids. Germline loops: CDR1 SGDLS, CDR2 YYNGEE. CDR3 region: CASGTGTYEQYF. For the CDR3, the DNA is TGTGCCAGCGGGACAGGCACCTACGAGCAGTACTTC.

The chain combines TRBV6-6 with TRBJ1-3; tentatively, D is TRBD1 (6 bases). The germline V gene has CDR1 MNHNY and CDR2 SVGAGI (reference sequence). CDR3 length: 14 residues. Trimming pared 6 bases from V and 0 bases from J, leaving 9 bases between. The CDR3 here is CASSAGDSGNTIYF. The DNA of the CDR3 is TGTGCCAGCAGCGCAGGGGACTCTGGAAACACCATATATTTT.

The chain has TRBV28 and TRBJ1-1; TRBD1 agrees at 9 bases. CDR3 length: 14 amino acids. CDR1 MDHEN and CDR2 SYDVKM come from the germline V gene. V lost 6 bases to trimming and J lost 2 bases; unmatched junction nucleotides: 4. The CDR3 DNA is TGTGCCAGCAGAACAGGGGGCCGTAACACTGAAGCTTTCTTT. Its protein is CASRTGGRNTEAFF.

V is TRBV12-5 and J is TRBJ1-1; D is perhaps TRBD1 (6 bases). The ends were cut back, 1 base at V and 9 bases at J, with 12 bases in the middle. Germline V lookup: CDR1 LGHNT, CDR2 FRNRAP. The CDR3 is made up of 13 amino acids. In DNA, the CDR3 is TGTGCTAGTGGTTTGGACAGGGAGAACCAAGCTTTCTTT. It specifies CASGLDRENQAFF.

The chain employs TRBV5-4 and TRBJ2-3, with a tentative D call TRBD2 (5 bases). Germline CDR1 and CDR2: SGHNT and YYREEE (reference sequence). This CDR3 has 19 amino acids. Between the trimmed V and J ends, which lost 0 bases and 0 bases, there was a span of 20 bases. The chain's CDR3 is CASSLVLATARSSTDTQYF. CDR3 nucleotides: TGTGCCAGCAGCTTGGTCCTAGCTACGGCTCGTTCTAGCACAGATACGCAGTATTTT.

The chain joins TRBV6-5 to TRBJ2-1, with 10 bases identical to TRBD2. The CDR3 is made up of 15 amino acids. V lost 9 bases and J lost 3; bases outside the gene matches: 8. Germline V gene data show CDR1 as MNHEY and CDR2 as SVGAGI. The CDR3 here is CASIITSGNYNEQFF. CDR3 nucleotide sequence: TGTGCCAGTATCATCACTAGCGGGAACTACAATGAGCAGTTCTTC.

This clone occurred a few times. The rearrangement links TRBV5-1 to TRBJ1-6; TRBD1 matches at 10 bases. The CDR3 spans 15 residues. CDR1 is SGHRS and CDR2 is YFSETQ in the germline V gene. With 7 bases clipped from V and 6 bases from J, the junction kept 7 bases outside the gene matches. CDR3 nucleotides: TGCGCCAGCGCAACCGGGACAGGGGCTAATTCACCCCTCCACTTT. Amino acids: CASATGTGANSPLHF.

The chain uses TRBV18 and TRBJ2-7; 10 bases match TRBD2. V lost 3 bases and J lost 3; bases outside the gene matches: 8. Germline-derived CDR1 and CDR2 are KGHSH and LQKENI. The CDR3 is made up of 16 amino acids. CDR3 DNA: TGTGCCAGCTCACCCGGGACTAGCGCGAGCAACTACGAGCAGTACTTC. This codes for CASSPGTSASNYEQYF.

The V call is TRBV4-3, the J call TRBJ1-1; D unclear. CDR1 and CDR2 from the germline V gene are LGHNA and YSLEER. This CDR3 comprises 15 residues. V was clipped by 4 bases and J by 0 bases, with 12 bases between them. Written as DNA, the CDR3 is TGCGCCAGCAGCCCCAACCCCGGGGTGAACACTGAAGCTTTCTTT. This codes for CASSPNPGVNTEAFF.

The V call is TRBV7-2, the J call TRBJ2-7, with no clear D. CDR1 is SGHTA, CDR2 FQGNSA, per germline. With 6 bases removed from V and 2 bases from J, the gap between germline ends came to 11 bases. CDR3 length: 13 amino acids. The CDR3 is CASRAGLTYEQYF. CDR3 nucleotides: TGTGCCAGCAGAGCAGGTCTCACCTACGAGCAGTACTTC.

The gene calls are TRBV9 and TRBJ2-5; 10 positions agree with TRBD2. Germline V gene sequence: CDR1 SGDLS, CDR2 YYNGEE. V gave up 0 bases and J gave up 11 bases; unmatched junction bases: 10. The CDR3 extends over 15 amino acids. CDR3 nucleotides: TGTGCCAGCAGCGTAGACGTTAGCGGGGGGCGCCCTCAGTACTTC. It specifies CASSVDVSGGRPQYF.

The chain couples TRBV2 to TRBJ2-7; weak D call: TRBD1 (6 bases). Germline CDR1 is SNHLY and CDR2 is FYNNEI. The CDR3 loop spans 12 amino acids. Trimming pared 8 bases from V and 7 bases from J, leaving 15 bases between. The CDR3: CASGWGLGEQYF. In nucleotides, the CDR3 is TGTGCCAGCGGTTGGGGGCTCGGGGAGCAGTACTTC.

This clone was detected many times. The chain recombines TRBV7-9 with TRBJ2-4; weak D call: TRBD1 (5 bases). Germline V lookup: CDR1 SEHNR, CDR2 FQNEAQ (reference sequence). CDR3 size: 17 residues. V shed 1 base and J shed 0 bases, with 13 bases lying between them. CDR3 DNA sequence: TGTGCCAGCAGCTTAGAAACAGGAAAGAGAGCCAAAAACATTCAGTACTTC. Translation gives CASSLETGKRAKNIQYF.

This sequence joins TRBV2 and TRBJ1-2, with D hard to call. This CDR3 contains 11 residues. Trimming took off 7 bases at V and 8 bases at J, with 11 bases between the two ends. The germline gives CDR1 SNHLY, CDR2 FYNNEI. The CDR3 loop is CASTGREGYTF. In DNA form, the CDR3 reads TGTGCCAGCACCGGGCGGGAGGGCTACACCTTC.

The V call is TRBV7-2, the J call TRBJ1-1; no firm D call. Per the germline V gene, CDR1 is SGHTA and CDR2 is FQGNSA. This CDR3 comprises 13 residues. Trimming took 1 base from V and 4 from J, leaving 7 bases between them. CDR3 nucleotides: TGTGCCAGCAGCTTAGTGCCGGGCACTGAAGCTTTCTTT. Amino acids: CASSLVPGTEAFF.

The chain has TRBV25-1 and TRBJ2-7; D might be TRBD1 (5 bases). The CDR3 is 17 amino acids. V lost 3 bases and J 5 bases, leaving 23 bases between the germline ends. Germline V lookup: CDR1 MGHDK, CDR2 SYGVNS. CDR3 sequence reads: CASSDIPPGRVEHEQYF. As DNA, the CDR3 is TGTGCCAGCAGTGACATTCCCCCCGGCAGGGTGGAGCACGAGCAGTACTTC.